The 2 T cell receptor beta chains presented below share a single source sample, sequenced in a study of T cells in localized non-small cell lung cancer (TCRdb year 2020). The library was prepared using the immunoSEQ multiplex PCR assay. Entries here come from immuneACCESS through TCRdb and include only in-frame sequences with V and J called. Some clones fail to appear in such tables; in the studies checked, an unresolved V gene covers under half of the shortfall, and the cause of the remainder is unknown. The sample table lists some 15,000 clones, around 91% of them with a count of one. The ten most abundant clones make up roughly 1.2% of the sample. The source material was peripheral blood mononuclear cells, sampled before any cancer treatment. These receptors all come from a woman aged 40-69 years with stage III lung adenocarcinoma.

CDR3 nucleotides: TGTGCCAGCAGCCTAACGACTAGCGGGAGGTTTGGGGAGCAGTTCTTC. This translates into CASSLTTSGRFGEQFF. The chain couples TRBV7-2 to TRBJ2-1; 13 bases fit TRBD2. V lost 5 bases and J lost 10; bases outside the gene matches: 11. The CDR3 extends over 16 amino acids. Germline V gene data show CDR1 as SGHTA and CDR2 as FQGNSA.

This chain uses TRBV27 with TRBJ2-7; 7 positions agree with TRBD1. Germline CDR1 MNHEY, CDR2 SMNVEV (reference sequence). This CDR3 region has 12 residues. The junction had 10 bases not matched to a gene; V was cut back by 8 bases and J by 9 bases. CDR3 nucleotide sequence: TGTGCCAGCGGTGATAAGGGGGCCGGGCAGTACTTC. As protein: CASGDKGAGQYF.